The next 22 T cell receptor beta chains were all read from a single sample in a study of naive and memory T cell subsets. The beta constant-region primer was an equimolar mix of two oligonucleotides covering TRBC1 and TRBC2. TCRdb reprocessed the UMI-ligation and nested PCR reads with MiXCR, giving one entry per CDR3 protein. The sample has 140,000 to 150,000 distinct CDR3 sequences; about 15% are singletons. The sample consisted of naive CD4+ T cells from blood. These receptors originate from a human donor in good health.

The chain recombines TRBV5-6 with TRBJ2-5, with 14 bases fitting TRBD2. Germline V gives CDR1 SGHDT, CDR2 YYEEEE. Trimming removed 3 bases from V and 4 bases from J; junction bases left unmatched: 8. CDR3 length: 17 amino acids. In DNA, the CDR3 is TGTGCCAGCAGCTGGGGGGGACTAGCGGGAGTGCGAGAGACCCAGTACTTC. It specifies CASSWGGLAGVRETQYF.

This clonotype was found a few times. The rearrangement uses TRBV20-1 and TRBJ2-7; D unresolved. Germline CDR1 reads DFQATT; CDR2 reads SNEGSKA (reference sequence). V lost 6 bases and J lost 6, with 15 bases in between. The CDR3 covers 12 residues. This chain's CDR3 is CSASPLGLEQYF. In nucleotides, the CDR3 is TGCAGTGCGTCACCCCTAGGGCTCGAGCAGTACTTC.

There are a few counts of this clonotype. As DNA, the CDR3 is TGTGCCAGCAGTTACTCCCGGGTAGCGGGAGGACCTGAGACCCAGTACTTC. Amino acid sequence: CASSYSRVAGGPETQYF. The genes are TRBV6-6 and TRBJ2-5; 10 nucleotides align to TRBD2. CDR3 length: 17 residues. Per the germline V gene, CDR1 is MNHNY and CDR2 is SVGAGI (reference sequence). The ends lost 0 bases at V and 5 bases at J; junction bases unmatched: 9.

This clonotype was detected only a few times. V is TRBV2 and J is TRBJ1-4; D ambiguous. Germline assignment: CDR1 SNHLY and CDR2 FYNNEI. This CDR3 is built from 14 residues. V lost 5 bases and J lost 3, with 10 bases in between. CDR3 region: CASSPGLPNEKLFF. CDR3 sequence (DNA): TGTGCCAGCAGTCCTGGGCTTCCTAATGAAAAACTGTTTTTT.

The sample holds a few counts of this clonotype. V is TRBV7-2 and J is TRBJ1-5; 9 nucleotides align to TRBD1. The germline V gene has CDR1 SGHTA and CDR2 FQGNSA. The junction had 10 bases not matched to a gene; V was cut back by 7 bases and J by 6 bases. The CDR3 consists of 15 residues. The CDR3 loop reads CASTPFTGGVQPQHF. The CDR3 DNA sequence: TGTGCCAGCACCCCATTCACAGGGGGCGTTCAGCCCCAGCATTTT.

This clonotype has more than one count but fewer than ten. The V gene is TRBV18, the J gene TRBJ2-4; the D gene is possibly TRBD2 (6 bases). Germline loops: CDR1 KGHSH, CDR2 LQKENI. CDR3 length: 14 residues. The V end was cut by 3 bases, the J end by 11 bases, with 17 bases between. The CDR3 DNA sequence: TGTGCCAGCTCACCCACCACCGGGACTGGAGTTCAGTACTTC. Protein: CASSPTTGTGVQYF. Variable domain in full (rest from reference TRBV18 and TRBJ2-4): NAGVMQNPRHLVRRRGQEARLRCSPMKGHSHVYWYRQLPEEGLKFMVYLQKENIIDESGMPKERFSAEFPKEGPSILRIQQVVRGDSAAYFCASSPTTGTGVQYFGAGTRLSVL.

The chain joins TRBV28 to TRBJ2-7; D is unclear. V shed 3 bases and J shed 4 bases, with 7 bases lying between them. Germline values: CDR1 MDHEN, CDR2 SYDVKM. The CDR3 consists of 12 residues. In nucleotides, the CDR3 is TGTGCCAGCAGTTTGTTAGCTTACGAGCAGTACTTC. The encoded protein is CASSLLAYEQYF.

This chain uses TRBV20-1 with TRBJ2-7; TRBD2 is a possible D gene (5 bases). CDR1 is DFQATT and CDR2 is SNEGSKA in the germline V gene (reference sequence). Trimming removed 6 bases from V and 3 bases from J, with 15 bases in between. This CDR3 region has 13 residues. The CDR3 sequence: CSASGGRVYEQYF. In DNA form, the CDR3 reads TGCAGTGCCAGCGGAGGAAGGGTCTACGAGCAGTACTTC.

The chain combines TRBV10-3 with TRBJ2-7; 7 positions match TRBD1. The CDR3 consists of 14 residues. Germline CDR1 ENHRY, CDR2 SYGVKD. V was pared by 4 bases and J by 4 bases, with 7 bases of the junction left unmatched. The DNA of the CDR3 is TGTGCCATCAGTGTTCCGGGACAGCCTTACGAGCAGTACTTC. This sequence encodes CAISVPGQPYEQYF.

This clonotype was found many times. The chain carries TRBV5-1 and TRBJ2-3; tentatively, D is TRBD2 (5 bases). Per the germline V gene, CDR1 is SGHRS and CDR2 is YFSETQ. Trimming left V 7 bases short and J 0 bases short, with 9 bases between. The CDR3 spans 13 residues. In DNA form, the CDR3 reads TGCGCCAGCGGAGAGGGCAGCACAGATACGCAGTATTTT. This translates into CASGEGSTDTQYF. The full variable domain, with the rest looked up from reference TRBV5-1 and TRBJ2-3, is KAGVTQTPRYLIKTRGQQVTLSCSPISGHRSVSWYQQTPGQGLQFLFEYFSETQRNKGNFPGRFSGRQFSNSRSEMNVSTLELGDSALYLCASGEGSTDTQYFGPGTRLTVL.

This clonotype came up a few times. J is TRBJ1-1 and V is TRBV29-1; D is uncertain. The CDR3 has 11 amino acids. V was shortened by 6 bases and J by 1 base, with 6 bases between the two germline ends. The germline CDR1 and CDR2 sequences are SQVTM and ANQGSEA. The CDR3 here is CSVRGNTEAFF. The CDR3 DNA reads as TGCAGCGTACGGGGGAACACTGAAGCTTTCTTT.

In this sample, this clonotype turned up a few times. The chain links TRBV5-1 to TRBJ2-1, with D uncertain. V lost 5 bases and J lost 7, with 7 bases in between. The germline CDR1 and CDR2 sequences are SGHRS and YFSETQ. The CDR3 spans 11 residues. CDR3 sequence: CASRWQNEQFF. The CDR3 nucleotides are TGCGCCAGCAGATGGCAGAATGAGCAGTTCTTC.

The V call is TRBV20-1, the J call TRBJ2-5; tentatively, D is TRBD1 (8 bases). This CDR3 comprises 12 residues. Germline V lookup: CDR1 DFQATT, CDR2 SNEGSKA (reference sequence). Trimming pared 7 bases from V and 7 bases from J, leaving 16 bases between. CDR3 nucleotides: TGCAGTGTCAGGGGGGGGACAGGGACCCAGTACTTC. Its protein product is CSVRGGTGTQYF.

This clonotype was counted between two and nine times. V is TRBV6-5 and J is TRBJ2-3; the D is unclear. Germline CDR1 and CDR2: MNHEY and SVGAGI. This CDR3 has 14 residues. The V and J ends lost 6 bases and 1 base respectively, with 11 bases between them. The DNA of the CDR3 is TGTGCCAGCAGAGGACCCCCCGGCACAGATACGCAGTATTTT. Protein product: CASRGPPGTDTQYF.

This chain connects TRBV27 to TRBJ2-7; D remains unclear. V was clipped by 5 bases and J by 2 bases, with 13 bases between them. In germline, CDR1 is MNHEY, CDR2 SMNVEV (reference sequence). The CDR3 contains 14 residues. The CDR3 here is CASSPAGVPYEQYF. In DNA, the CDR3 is TGTGCCAGCAGTCCCGCCGGCGTCCCCTACGAGCAGTACTTC.

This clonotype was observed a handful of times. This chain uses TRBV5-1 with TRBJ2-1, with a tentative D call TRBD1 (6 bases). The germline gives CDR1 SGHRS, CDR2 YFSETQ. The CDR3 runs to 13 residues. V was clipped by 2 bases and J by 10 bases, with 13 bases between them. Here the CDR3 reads CASSFGQFGEQFF. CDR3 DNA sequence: TGCGCCAGCAGCTTCGGACAGTTTGGGGAGCAGTTCTTC.

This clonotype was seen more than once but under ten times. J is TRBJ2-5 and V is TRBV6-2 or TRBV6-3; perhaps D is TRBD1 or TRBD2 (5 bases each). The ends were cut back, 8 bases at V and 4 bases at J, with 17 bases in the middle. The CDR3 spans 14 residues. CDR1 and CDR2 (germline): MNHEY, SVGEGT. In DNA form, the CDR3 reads TGTGCCAGCCGTCGCTGGATGGGACGAGAGACCCAGTACTTC. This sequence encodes CASRRWMGRETQYF.

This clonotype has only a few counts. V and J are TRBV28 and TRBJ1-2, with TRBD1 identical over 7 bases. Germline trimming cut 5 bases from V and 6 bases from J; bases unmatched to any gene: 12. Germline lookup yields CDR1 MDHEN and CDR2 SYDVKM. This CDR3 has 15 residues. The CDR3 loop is CASSVRDRTVHGYTF. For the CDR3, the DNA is TGTGCCAGCAGTGTAAGGGACAGAACGGTACATGGCTACACCTTC.

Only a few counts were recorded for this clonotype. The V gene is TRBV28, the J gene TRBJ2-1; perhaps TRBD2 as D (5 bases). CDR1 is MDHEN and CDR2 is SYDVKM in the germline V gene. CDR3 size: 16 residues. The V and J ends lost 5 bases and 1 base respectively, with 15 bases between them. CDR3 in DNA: TGTGCCAGCAGTCCCTTCGGAGCGGAATCCTACAATGAGCAGTTCTTC. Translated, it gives CASSPFGAESYNEQFF.

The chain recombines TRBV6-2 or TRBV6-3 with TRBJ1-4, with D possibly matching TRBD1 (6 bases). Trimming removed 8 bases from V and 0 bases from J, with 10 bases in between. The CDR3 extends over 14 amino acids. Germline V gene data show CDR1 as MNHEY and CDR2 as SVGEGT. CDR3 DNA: TGTGCCAGCGGAACAGGGCCAACTAATGAAAAACTGTTTTTT. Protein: CASGTGPTNEKLFF.

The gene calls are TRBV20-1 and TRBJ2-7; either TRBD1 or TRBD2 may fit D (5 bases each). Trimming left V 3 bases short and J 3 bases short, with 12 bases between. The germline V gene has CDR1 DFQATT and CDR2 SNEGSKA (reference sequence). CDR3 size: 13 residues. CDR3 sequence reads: CSASDGAHYEQYF. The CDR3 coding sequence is TGCAGTGCTAGCGACGGGGCGCACTACGAGCAGTACTTC.

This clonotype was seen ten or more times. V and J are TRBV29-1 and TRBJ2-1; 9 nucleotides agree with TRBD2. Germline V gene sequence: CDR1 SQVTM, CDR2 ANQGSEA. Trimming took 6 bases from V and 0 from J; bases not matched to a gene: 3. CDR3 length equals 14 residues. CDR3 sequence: CSVRGLASYNEQFF. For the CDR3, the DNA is TGCAGCGTCAGGGGACTAGCCTCCTACAATGAGCAGTTCTTC.